The present T cell receptor beta chain was sequenced within a study of type 1 regulatory T cells. As for this clonotype: Its cognate antigen is unknown.

T-allo10 cells from the graft donor were described as anergic, host-alloantigen-specific, and alloantigen-specific suppressors. TCRdb fed the reads into MiXCR, producing one record per CDR3 protein. The sample carries about 68,000 distinct CDR3 sequences, 50% to 70% recorded once. This CDR3 has 12 amino acids. From germline, CDR1 is SGHRS and CDR2 YFSETQ. Trimming shortened V by 2 bases and J by 4 bases, and 7 bases separated the two germline ends. This receptor was obtained from a human donor in good health. The chain employs TRBV5-1 and TRBJ2-7; no firm D call. Input material: cultured T cells, either the whole culture or a sorted T cell fraction (not recorded which). Subset specified: Tr1-enriched cell product generated in vitro against host alloantigens. In nucleotides, the CDR3 is TGCGCCAGCAGCTTTACCGGATACGAGCAGTACTTC. The encoded protein is CASSFTGYEQYF.